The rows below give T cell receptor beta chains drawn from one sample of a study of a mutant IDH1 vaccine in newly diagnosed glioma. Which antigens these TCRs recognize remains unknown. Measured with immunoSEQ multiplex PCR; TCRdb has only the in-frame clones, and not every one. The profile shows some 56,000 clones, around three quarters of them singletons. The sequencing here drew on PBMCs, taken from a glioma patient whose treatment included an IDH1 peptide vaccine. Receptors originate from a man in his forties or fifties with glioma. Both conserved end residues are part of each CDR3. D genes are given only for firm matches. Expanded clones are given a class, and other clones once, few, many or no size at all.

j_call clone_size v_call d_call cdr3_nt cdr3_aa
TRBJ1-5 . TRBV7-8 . TGTGCCAGCAGCCGTGGGGGGTCTCAGCCCCAGCATTTT CASSRGGSQPQHF
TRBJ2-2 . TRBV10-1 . TGCGCCAGCAGTGAGGGGGTCGCCACCGGGGAGCTGTTTTTT CASSEGVATGELFF
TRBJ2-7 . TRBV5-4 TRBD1 TGTGCCGGAGGGGGGACAGGGGTGGCCGAGCAGTACTTC CAGGGTGVAEQYF
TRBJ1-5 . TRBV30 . TGTGCCGCAACCACCGGACAGCTCAATCAGCCCCAGCATTTT CAATTGQLNQPQHF
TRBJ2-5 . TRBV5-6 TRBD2 TGTGCCAGCAGCTTGGAGGCTAGCGGGGGTCAACAAGAGACCCAGTACTTC CASSLEASGGQQETQYF
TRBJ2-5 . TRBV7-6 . TGTGCCAGCAGCTTAAGGACCTACCAAGAGACCCAGTACTTC CASSLRTYQETQYF
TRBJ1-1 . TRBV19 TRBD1 TGTGCCAGTAGTAGCGGACAGGGTCCAATGAACACTGAAGCTTTCTTT CASSSGQGPMNTEAFF
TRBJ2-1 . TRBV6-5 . TGTGCCAGCAGTTACACAGGGAGGGGCACCAATGAGCAGTTCTTC CASSYTGRGTNEQFF
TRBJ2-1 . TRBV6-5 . TGTGCCAGCAGCCCCTTTTCCTACAATGAGCAGTTCTTC CASSPFSYNEQFF
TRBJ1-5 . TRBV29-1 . TGCAGCGTTGAGATCGGTGGGGGCTTCGGACAGCCCCAGCATTTT CSVEIGGGFGQPQHF
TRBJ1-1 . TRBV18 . TGTGCCAGCTCACCTCTAACAGGGAGCACTGAAGCTTTCTTT CASSPLTGSTEAFF
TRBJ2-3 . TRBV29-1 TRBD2 TGCAGCGTTACTAGCGGTCCAGATACGCAGTATTTT CSVTSGPDTQYF
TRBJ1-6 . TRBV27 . TGTGCCAGCAGTTCGGGAGCCATGGTAACCTATAATTCACCCCTCCACTTT CASSSGAMVTYNSPLHF
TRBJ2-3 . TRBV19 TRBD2 TGTGCCAGTAGTGGTCTAGCGGGGGGGACCCCTAGCACAGATACGCAGTATTTT CASSGLAGGTPSTDTQYF
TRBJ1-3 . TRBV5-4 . TGTGCCAGCAGCTTGGACCAGACTTCTGGAAACACCATATATTTT CASSLDQTSGNTIYF
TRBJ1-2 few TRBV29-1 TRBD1 TGCAGCGCCCAGGGGGAGGGGGCGGTCAATGGCTACACCTTC CSAQGEGAVNGYTF
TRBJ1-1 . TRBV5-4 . TGTGCCAGCAGCCCCGGGGGAGGAGGCACTGAAGCTTTCTTT CASSPGGGGTEAFF
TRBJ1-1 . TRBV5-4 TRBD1 TGTGCCAGCAGCTCTCTGAGACAGGGGGAGGACACTGAAGCTTTCTTT CASSSLRQGEDTEAFF
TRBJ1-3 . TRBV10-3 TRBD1 TGTGCCACATTAGACCGGGACAGCCCTGGAAACACCATATATTTT CATLDRDSPGNTIYF
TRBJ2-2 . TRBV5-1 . TGCGCCAGCAGCTTGGCACCAGACACCGGGGAGCTGTTTTTT CASSLAPDTGELFF
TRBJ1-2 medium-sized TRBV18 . TGTGCCAGCTCACCACCAGGGGAGGGGCCCTCCGGCGCTGGCTACACCTTC CASSPPGEGPSGAGYTF
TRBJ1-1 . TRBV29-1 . TGCAGCGGTGGGGAGGGGGACACTGAAGCTTTCTTT CSGGEGDTEAFF
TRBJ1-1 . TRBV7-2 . TGTGCCAGCAGCTTACAGCGGGACGGTGGGGCTTTCTTT CASSLQRDGGAFF
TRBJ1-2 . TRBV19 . TGTGCCAGTAGCCAGCCTAACTATGGCTACACCTTC CASSQPNYGYTF
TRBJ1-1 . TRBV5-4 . TGTGCCAGCAGCTCAACTACAGGGAATTCGGCTGAAGCTTTCTTT CASSSTTGNSAEAFF
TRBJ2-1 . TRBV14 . TGTGCCAGCAGCCAAGGGGTCTACCCATTGCAGTTCTTC CASSQGVYPLQFF
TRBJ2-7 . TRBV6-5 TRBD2 TGTGCCAGCAGCGGACTAGCGGGGGGGTCCTACGAGCAGTACTTC CASSGLAGGSYEQYF
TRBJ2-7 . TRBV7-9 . TGTGCCAGCAGCTTATCTGCGGCCTCCCCCTACGAGCAGTACTTC CASSLSAASPYEQYF
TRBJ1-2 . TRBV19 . TGTGCCAGTAGTATCGACAGTAACTATGGCTACACCTTC CASSIDSNYGYTF
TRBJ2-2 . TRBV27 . TGTGCCAGCAGTTTACGGATGATTGACACCGGGGAGCTGTTTTTT CASSLRMIDTGELFF
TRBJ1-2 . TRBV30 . TGTGCCTGGAGCAACCTCACCAGCGGTGGCTACACCTTC CAWSNLTSGGYTF
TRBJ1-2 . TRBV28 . TGTGCCAGCAGTTTTAGTGTCCGGGTAGCGGACTATGGCTACACCTTC CASSFSVRVADYGYTF
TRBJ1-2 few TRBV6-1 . TGTGCCAGCAGTGAAGTGGGCAGCTACTATGGCTACACCTTC CASSEVGSYYGYTF
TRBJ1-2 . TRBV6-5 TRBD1 TGTGCCAGCAGTTCGGCCCAGGGGGCGGTCGGCTACACCTTC CASSSAQGAVGYTF
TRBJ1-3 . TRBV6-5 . TGTGCCAGCAGTTACTCTCAGGGTGCTGGAAACACCATATATTTT CASSYSQGAGNTIYF
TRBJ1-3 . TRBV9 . TGTGCCAGCAGCGGTGGAAACACCATATATTTT CASSGGNTIYF
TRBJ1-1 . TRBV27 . TGTGCCAGCAGTTTTTCGGGTCGGGGTGAAGCTTTCTTT CASSFSGRGEAFF
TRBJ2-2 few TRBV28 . TGTGCCAGTCACTGGGGGTTGGGCGGGGAGCTGTTTTTT CASHWGLGGELFF
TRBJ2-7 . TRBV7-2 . TGTGCTAGCAGCGACACCTTCTACGAGCAGTACTTC CASSDTFYEQYF